Below are 5 T cell receptor beta chains sequenced from a single sample in a study of shared clonotypes between healthy human individuals. The protocol was immunoSEQ multiplex PCR, while the TCRdb copy is restricted to in-frame clones and leaves out a portion. The profile shows fewer than 850,000 clones, less than 80% of them singletons. What was sequenced was memory CD4+ T cells sorted from blood. Subset reported: CD45RA-negative fraction. The receptor set was obtained from a woman aged 30 to 39 in good health.

This rearrangement joins TRBV18 to TRBJ2-1; D unresolved. V dropped 2 bases and J dropped 5 bases, with 4 bases sitting between them. The CDR3 runs 12 residues. Germline loops: CDR1 KGHSH, CDR2 LQKENI. The CDR3 DNA reads TGTGCCAGCTCACCAACGGACAATGAGCAGTTCTTC. This encodes CASSPTDNEQFF.

A few counts support this clone. Other DNA variants within this sample encode the same CDR3. This chain uses TRBV5-8 with TRBJ1-1, with D unclear. Trimming pared 1 base from V and 1 base from J, leaving 5 bases between. The CDR3 extends over 13 amino acids. Germline V gene data show CDR1 as SGHTS and CDR2 as YDEGEE. CDR3 nucleotide sequence: TGTGCCAGCAGCTTGACGTCGAACACTGAAGCTTTCTTT. Its translation is CASSLTSNTEAFF.

This rearrangement joins TRBV7-2 to TRBJ1-2; D possibly corresponds to TRBD1 (6 bases). The V end was cut by 2 bases, the J end by 8 bases, with 12 bases between. Germline CDR1 SGHTA, CDR2 FQGNSA. The CDR3 totals 13 residues. The CDR3 sequence is CASSLKGGSGYTF. The CDR3 coding sequence is TGTGCCAGCAGCTTAAAGGGGGGGTCGGGCTACACCTTC.

The chain is built from TRBV14 and TRBJ2-1; unclear D gene. The CDR3 consists of 17 residues. Per germline, CDR1 SGHDN and CDR2 FVKESK. The V and J ends lost 0 bases and 4 bases respectively, with 16 bases between them. This CDR3 is CASSQEGIRLGYNEQFF. In DNA form, the CDR3 reads TGTGCCAGCAGCCAAGAAGGGATCCGCCTGGGGTACAATGAGCAGTTCTTC.

The rearrangement uses TRBV7-2 and TRBJ2-3; D ambiguous. The CDR3 covers 14 residues. The germline V and J ends were trimmed by 1 base and 5 bases, with 10 bases remaining between them. Germline-derived CDR1 and CDR2 are SGHTA and FQGNSA. CDR3: CASSLGTGGDTQYF. CDR3 bases: TGTGCCAGCAGCTTAGGCACGGGCGGAGATACGCAGTATTTT.